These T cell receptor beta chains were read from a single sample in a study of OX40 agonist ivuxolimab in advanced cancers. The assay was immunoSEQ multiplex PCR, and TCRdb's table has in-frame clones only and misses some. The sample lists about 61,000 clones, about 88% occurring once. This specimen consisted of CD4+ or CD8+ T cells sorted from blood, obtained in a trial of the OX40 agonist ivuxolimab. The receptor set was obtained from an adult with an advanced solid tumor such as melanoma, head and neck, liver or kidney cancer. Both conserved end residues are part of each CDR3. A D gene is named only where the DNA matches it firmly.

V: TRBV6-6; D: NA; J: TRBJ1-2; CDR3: CASSYSMEANYGYTF
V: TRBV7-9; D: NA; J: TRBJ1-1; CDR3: CASSLGLGGDTEAFF
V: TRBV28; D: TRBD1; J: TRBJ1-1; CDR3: CASSLGQGGIEAFF
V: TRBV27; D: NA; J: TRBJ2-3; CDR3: CASSRHSGKPFTDTQYF
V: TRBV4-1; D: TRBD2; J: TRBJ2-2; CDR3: CASSHASGDTGELFF
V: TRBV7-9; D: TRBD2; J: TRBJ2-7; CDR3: CASSQYQGLAPLEQYF
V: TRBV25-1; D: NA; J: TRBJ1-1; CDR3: CASTRYTEAFF
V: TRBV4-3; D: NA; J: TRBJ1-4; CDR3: CASSQDWEVNEKLFF
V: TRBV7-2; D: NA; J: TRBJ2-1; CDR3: CASSLIAEVSYNEQFF
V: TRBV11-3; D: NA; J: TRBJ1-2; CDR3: CASSDRGGHYGYTF
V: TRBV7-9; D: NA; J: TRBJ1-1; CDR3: CASSLWNTEAFF
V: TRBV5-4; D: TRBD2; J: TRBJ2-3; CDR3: CASRGLAGPDTQYF
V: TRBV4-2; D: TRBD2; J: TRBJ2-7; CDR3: CASSQEGSSAGAGVYEQYF
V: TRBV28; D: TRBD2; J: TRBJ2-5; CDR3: CASTPGGGETQYF
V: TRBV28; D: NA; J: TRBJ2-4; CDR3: CASSHHRDDKNIQYF
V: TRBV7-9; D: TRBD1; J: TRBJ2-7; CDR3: CASSLGTGTDEQYF
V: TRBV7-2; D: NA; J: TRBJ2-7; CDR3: CASSLVQGNYEQYF
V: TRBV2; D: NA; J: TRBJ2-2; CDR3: CASSGQVNTGELFF
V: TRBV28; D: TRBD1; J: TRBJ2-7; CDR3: CASSLSGGFYEQYF
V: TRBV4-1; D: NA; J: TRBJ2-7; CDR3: CASSQVIRYEQYF
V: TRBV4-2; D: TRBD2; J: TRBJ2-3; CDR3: CASSQDRTSGITDTQYF
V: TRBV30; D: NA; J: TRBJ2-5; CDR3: CAWTHRVGETQYF
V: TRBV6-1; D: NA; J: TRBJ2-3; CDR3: CASSARGRGTDTQYF
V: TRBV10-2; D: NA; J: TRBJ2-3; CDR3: CASSGHNTDTQYF
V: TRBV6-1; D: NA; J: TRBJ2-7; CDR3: CATGIYEQYF
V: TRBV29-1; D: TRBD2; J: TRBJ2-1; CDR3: CSVLNGRGIEQFF
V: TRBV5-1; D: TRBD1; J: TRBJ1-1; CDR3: CASTEQGGGAEAFF
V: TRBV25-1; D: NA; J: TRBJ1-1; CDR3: CASSEGMNTEAFF
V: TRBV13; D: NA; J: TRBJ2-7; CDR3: CASSFLTGRNEQYF
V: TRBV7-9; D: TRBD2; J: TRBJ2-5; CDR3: CASSLRGGETQYF
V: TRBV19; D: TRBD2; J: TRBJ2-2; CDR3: CASSPRTRSNTGELFF
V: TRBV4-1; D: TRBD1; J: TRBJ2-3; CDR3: CASSQSGQGADTQYF
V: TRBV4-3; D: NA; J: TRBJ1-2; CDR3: CASSHTRQSPNYGYTF
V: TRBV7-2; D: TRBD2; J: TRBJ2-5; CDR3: CASSLELAGGGETQYF
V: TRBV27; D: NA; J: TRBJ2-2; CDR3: CASSHESGELFF
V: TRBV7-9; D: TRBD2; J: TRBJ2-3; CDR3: CASSLLAGGPDTQYF
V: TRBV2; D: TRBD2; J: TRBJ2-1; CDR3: CASRISGRAGHEQFF
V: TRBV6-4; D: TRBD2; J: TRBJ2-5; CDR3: CASSDGLAGQGETQYF
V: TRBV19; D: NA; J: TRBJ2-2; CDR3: CASSPLGGPGELFF
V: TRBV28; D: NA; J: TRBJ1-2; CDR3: CASSLRASAYGYTF
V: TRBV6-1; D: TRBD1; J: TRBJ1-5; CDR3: CASRRDRNNQPQHF
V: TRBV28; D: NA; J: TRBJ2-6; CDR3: CVPLKHLHSGANVLTF
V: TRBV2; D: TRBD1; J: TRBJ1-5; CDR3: CASSEDRGDLNSNQPQHF
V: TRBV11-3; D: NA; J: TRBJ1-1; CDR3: CASSLVSRNTEAFF
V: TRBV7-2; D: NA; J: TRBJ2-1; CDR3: CASRSQMSSYNEQFF
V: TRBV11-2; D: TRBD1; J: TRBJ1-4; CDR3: CASSWAGGEEKLFF
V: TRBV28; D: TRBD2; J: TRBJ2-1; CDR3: CASSLSRQLAGYNEQFF
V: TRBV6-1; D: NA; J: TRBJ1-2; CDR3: CASSVMKRDGYTF
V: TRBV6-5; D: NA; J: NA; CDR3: CASSYTGLLDDEQYF
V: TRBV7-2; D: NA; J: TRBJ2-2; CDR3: CASSLVTSGELFF
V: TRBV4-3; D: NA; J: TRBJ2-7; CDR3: CASSQETVPSYEQYF
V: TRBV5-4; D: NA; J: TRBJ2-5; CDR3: CASSWDNYGTQYF
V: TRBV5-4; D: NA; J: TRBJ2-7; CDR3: CASSLWGAYYEQYF
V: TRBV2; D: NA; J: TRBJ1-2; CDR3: CASSNGNYGYTF
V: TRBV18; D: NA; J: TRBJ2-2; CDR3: CASSPANYHTGELFF